What follows is one T cell receptor beta chain and its context. The antigen is unknown. The entry originates in a study of graft-versus-host responses after intestinal transplantation. Points from the study as a whole: Allografts from individuals with graft-donor T cell macrochimerism displayed high graft-versus-host to host-versus-graft clonal ratios.

This CDR3 has 12 residues. Germline V gene sequence: CDR1 SGHNT, CDR2 YYREEE (reference sequence). The V end was cut by 5 bases, the J end by 0 bases, with 4 bases between. Generated by immunoSEQ multiplex PCR, the TCRdb table keeps only in-frame clones and is missing some. Among approximately 130,000 clones, around nine tenths were seen once, and the ten largest hold around 0.15%. V gene TRBV5-4 combines with J gene TRBJ2-3; D unresolved. This specimen consisted of unstimulated CD4+ T cells sorted from spleen or lymph node cells, obtained before intestinal transplant. The TCR sequence derives from a human donor who received an intestinal transplant. The CDR3 coding sequence is TGTGCCAGCAGTGTCAGCACAGATACGCAGTATTTT. Protein sequence: CASSVSTDTQYF.